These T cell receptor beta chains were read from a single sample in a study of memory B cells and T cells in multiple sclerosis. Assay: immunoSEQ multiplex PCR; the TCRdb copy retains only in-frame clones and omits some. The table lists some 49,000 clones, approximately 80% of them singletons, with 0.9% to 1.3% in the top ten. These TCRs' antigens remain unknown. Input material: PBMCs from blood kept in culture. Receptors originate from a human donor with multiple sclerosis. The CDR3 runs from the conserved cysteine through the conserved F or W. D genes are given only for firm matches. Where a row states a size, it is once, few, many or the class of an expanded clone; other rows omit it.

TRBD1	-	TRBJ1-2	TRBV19	CASRTTGQSFGYTF	TGTGCCAGTAGAACCACGGGACAGTCGTTTGGCTACACCTTC
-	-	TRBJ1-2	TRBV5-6	CASSFPGGLVGYTF	TGTGCCAGCAGCTTTCCGGGAGGGCTCGTGGGCTACACCTTC
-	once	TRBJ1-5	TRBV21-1	CASSNRPDRGPQPQHF	TGTGCCAGCAGCAACCGCCCGGACAGGGGGCCTCAGCCCCAGCATTTT
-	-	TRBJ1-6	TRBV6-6	CASTPREGGSPLHF	TGTGCCAGCACCCCGCGGGAGGGGGGTTCACCCCTCCACTTT
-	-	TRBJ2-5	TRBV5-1	CASSLAGRQETQYF	TGCGCCAGCAGCTTGGCGGGGCGGCAAGAGACCCAGTACTTC
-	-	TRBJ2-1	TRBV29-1	CSVLNNEQFF	TGCAGCGTTCTAAACAATGAGCAGTTCTTC
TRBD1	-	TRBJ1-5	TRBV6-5	CASRSGTGSWWPQHF	TGTGCCAGCAGGTCCGGGACAGGGTCTTGGTGGCCCCAGCATTTT
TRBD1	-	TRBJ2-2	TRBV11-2	CASTKNGQGETGELFF	TGTGCCAGCACCAAAAACGGACAGGGTGAGACCGGGGAGCTGTTTTTT
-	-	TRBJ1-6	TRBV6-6	CASSYSRMSPLHF	TGTGCCAGCAGTTACTCCCGGATGAGCCCCCTCCACTTT
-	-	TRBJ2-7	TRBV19	CASSMAGGYEQYF	TGTGCCAGTAGTATGGCTGGGGGCTACGAGCAGTACTTC
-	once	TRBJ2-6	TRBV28	CATGISGANVLTF	TGTGCCACAGGGATCTCTGGGGCCAACGTCCTGACTTTC
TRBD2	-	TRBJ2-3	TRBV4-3	CASSQDTDGGGRSDTQYF	TGCGCCAGCAGCCAAGATACCGACGGGGGGGGCCGGTCGGATACGCAGTATTTT
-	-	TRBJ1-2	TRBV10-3	CAISDQLMHYGYTF	TGTGCCATCAGTGACCAGCTTATGCACTATGGCTACACCTTC
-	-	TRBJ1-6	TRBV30	CAWSLSYNSPLHF	TGTGCCTGGAGTTTGTCCTATAATTCACCCCTCCACTTT
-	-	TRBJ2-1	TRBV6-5	CASSWNLYNEQFF	TGTGCCAGCAGCTGGAACTTATACAATGAGCAGTTCTTC
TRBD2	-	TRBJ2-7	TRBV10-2	CASSEPSGGSDEQYF	TGCGCCAGCAGTGAGCCTAGCGGGGGGAGCGACGAGCAGTACTTC
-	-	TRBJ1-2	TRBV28	CASSLTSTALNYGYTF	TGTGCCAGCAGTTTAACCTCGACGGCTTTGAACTATGGCTACACCTTC
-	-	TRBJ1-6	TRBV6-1	CASSPASSYNSPLHF	TGTGCCAGCAGCCCCGCCAGCTCCTATAATTCACCCCTCCACTTT
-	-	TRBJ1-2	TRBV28	CASSLFERSSGSYTF	TGTGCCAGCAGTTTATTTGAGAGGTCCTCCGGGAGCTACACCTTC
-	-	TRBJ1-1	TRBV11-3	CASSLGGQEATEAFF	TGTGCCAGCAGCTTAGGGGGCCAGGAGGCCACTGAAGCTTTCTTT
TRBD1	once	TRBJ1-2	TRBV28	CASTGGTRLSYGYTF	TGTGCCAGCACAGGGGGGACCCGCTTGTCCTATGGCTACACCTTC
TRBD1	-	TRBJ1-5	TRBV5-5	CASSNPGQGRQPQHF	TGTGCCAGCAGCAACCCGGGACAGGGAAGGCAGCCCCAGCATTTT
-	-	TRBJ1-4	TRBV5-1	CASSPLAGNPELFF	TGCGCCAGCAGCCCCCTTGCAGGGAACCCTGAACTGTTTTTT
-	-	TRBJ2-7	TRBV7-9	CASSFFWGQTNEQYF	TGTGCCAGCAGCTTTTTCTGGGGGCAGACAAACGAGCAGTACTTC
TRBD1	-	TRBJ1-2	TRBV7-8	CASSLWQTGVSGYTF	TGTGCCAGCAGCTTATGGCAGACAGGGGTTTCTGGCTACACCTTC
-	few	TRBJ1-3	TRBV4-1	CASSQLDLLSYGNTIYF	TGCGCCAGCAGCCAACTAGACCTCCTTAGCTATGGAAACACCATATATTTT
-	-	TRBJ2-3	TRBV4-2	CASSQDGLSFGTQYF	TGTGCCAGCAGCCAAGATGGGCTATCCTTTGGTACGCAGTATTTT
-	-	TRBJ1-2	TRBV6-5	CASRGTYYGYTF	TGTGCCAGCAGAGGCACTTACTATGGCTACACCTTC
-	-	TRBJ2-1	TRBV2	CASGRLRADNEQFF	TGTGCCAGCGGCCGCCTAAGGGCTGACAATGAGCAGTTCTTC
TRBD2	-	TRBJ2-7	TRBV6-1	CASGDYDEQYF	TGTGCCAGCGGGGACTACGACGAGCAGTACTTC
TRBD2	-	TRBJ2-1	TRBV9	CASSVALAGGYNEQFF	TGTGCCAGCAGCGTAGCTCTGGCGGGGGGCTACAATGAGCAGTTCTTC
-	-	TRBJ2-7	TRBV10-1	CASSPLSQGKNEQYF	TGCGCCAGCAGTCCTCTCTCCCAGGGTAAAAACGAGCAGTACTTC
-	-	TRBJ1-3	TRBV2	CASSEFRVGSGNTIYF	TGTGCCAGCAGTGAATTCAGGGTAGGATCTGGAAACACCATATATTTT
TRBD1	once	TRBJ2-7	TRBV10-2	CASSESGTGTYEQYF	TGCGCCAGCAGTGAATCCGGGACAGGGACCTACGAGCAGTACTTC
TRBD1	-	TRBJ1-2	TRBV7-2	CASSLEQGDYGYTF	TGTGCCAGCAGTTTAGAACAGGGGGACTATGGCTACACCTTC
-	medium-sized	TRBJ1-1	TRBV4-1	CASSQVDMGVPTEAFF	TGCGCCAGCAGCCAAGTGGATATGGGGGTCCCCACTGAAGCTTTCTTT
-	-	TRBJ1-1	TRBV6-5	CASSYREGNTEAFF	TGTGCCAGCAGTTATCGTGAGGGGAACACTGAAGCTTTCTTT
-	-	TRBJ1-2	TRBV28	CASSSLPTPYGYTF	TGTGCCAGCAGTTCACTGCCGACCCCCTATGGCTACACCTTC
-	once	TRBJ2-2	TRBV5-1	CASSSTVNTGELFF	TGCGCCAGCAGCTCGACAGTTAACACCGGGGAGCTGTTTTTT